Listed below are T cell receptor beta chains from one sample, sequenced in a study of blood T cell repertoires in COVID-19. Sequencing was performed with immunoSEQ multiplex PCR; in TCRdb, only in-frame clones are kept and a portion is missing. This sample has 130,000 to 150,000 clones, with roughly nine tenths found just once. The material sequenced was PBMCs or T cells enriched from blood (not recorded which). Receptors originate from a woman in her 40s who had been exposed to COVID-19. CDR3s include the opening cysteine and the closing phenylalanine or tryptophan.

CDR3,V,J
CASSVDLRGNEQFF,TRBV9,TRBJ2-1
CASSLTQGKYNEQFF,TRBV27,TRBJ2-1
CASSERTRLNTEAFF,TRBV2,TRBJ1-1
CSAAGVPEAFF,TRBV20-1,TRBJ1-1
CASSSQGARSGANVLTF,TRBV28,TRBJ2-6
CASTRRHLVYEQYF,TRBV7-9,TRBJ2-7
CASSSPTEYINYGYTF,TRBV28,TRBJ1-2
CASTASLLEPGQGKKNTEAFF,TRBV9,TRBJ1-1
CASSGGTALRGYTF,TRBV5-4,TRBJ1-2
CASSLVGGGRDEQFF,TRBV5-1,TRBJ2-1
CASSYRGAGNTIYF,TRBV6-5,TRBJ1-3
CASSGKLATDTQYF,TRBV9,TRBJ2-3
CASRTTGINQPQHF,TRBV28,TRBJ1-5
CSVEFPGHYEQYF,TRBV29-1,TRBJ2-7
CASSQGQGASSGNTIYF,TRBV4-1,TRBJ1-3
CATSRDHMMVEAFF,TRBV15,TRBJ1-1
CASSQQVNTEAFF,TRBV19,TRBJ1-1
CASSVGTTGAYNSPLHF,TRBV9,TRBJ1-6
CASGWGAYEQYF,TRBV13,TRBJ2-7
CASSLSGGYEQYF,TRBV27,TRBJ2-7
CASSSREQWPQHF,TRBV6-5,TRBJ1-5
CARGQGANTGELFF,TRBV19,TRBJ2-2
CASSIGGSPYNEQFF,TRBV19,TRBJ2-1
CASSFTTGQNTIYF,TRBV7-2,TRBJ1-3
CASSEAGRNTGELFF,TRBV2,TRBJ2-2
CASSAGNNLDYGYTF,TRBV9,TRBJ1-2
CAISETSQGREKLFF,TRBV10-3,TRBJ1-4
CATSSGTGRNEQFF,TRBV15,TRBJ2-1
CAVAVNSGPYNEQFF,TRBV28,TRBJ2-1